Detailed here is one T cell receptor beta chain. The antigen is unknown. This sample is part of a study of a mutant IDH1 vaccine in newly diagnosed glioma. The CDR3 has 18 amino acids. Per the germline V gene, CDR1 is SGDLS and CDR2 is YYNGEE. Trimming stripped 1 base from V and 3 bases from J, with 21 bases between. Study findings and constraints: The vaccine induced immune responses, and these occurred in about 93% of patients.

Time point denoted: baseline, week 1 (first vaccination visit). The sample's treatment: pre-vaccination baseline after standard-of-care therapy. The method was immunoSEQ multiplex PCR; TCRdb's version includes in-frame clones alone and lacks a portion of them. The table includes 59,000 or so clones, 91% detected once. This rearrangement joins TRBV9 to TRBJ2-3, with D tentatively TRBD2 (6 bases). The TCR comes from a man aged 50 or older with glioma. The specimen was PBMCs, collected from a glioma patient treated with radiotherapy, temozolomide or both. The CDR3 DNA follows: TGTGCCAGCAGCGTATCCCCAGTACGGGGGTTAAGGACAGATACGCAGTATTTT. This codes for CASSVSPVRGLRTDTQYF.